This TCR beta chain was identified in a study of T-cell reconstitution after alpha-beta-depleted transplantation in children. Whole-study findings and limits: Several hundred graft clones that had expanded were reportedly the source of alpha-beta T cells about two months after transplant. From newly produced T cells came most of the T-cell counts and diversity one year after transplant. Surviving recipient T cells and thymic progenitors accounted for the high day-60 TCRbeta diversity observed in some patients.

The sample holds a few counts of this clonotype. Its specificity is not known. Unique molecular identifiers were incorporated when the TCRbeta library was constructed. TCRdb reprocessed the PCR reads with MiXCR, giving one entry per CDR3 protein. Of around 800,000 distinct CDR3 sequences in the sample, roughly 15% were seen once. J was trimmed by 0 bases and V by 7 bases; bases with no gene match: 6. In germline, CDR1 is WSHSY, CDR2 SAAADI. The CDR3 sequence is 15 residues long. The chain employs TRBV10-2 and TRBJ2-3; 8 bases align to TRBD2. Sequencing used PBMCs, mostly from graft donor cells, obtained 360 days after TCRalphabeta/CD19-depleted stem cell transplant. The receptor was isolated from a male patient younger than 18 who had a stem cell transplant for acute lymphoblastic leukemia, so the T cells may come from the graft donor. This CDR3 is CASKRAGVSTDTQYF. The CDR3, as DNA: TGCGCCAGCAAGCGAGCGGGAGTTAGCACAGATACGCAGTATTTT.